This T cell receptor beta chain was retrieved from a study of shared clonotypes between healthy human individuals. Study information: In total, the donors were a couple of women and a few men aged 18 to 49.

Deep was the level used in running the assay. Assay used: immunoSEQ multiplex PCR; TCRdb lists only in-frame clones, some missing. This sample carries hundreds of thousands of clones, approximately 95% of them seen once, and the ten largest clones take over 0.1%. Positive CCR7 selection of CD45RO-negative cells yielded the naive CD8 cells, and terminally differentiated effector memory CD45RA+ cells were excluded. This clone has a single count. Germline V gene data show CDR1 as SGHRS and CDR2 as YFSETQ. This CDR3 region has 15 residues. V was shortened by 0 bases and J by 6 bases, with 14 bases between the two germline ends.

The material sequenced was naive CD8+ T cells sorted from blood. The TCR was taken from a woman aged 25 to 39 in good health. This chain joins TRBV5-1 and TRBJ2-3, with D perhaps TRBD1 (7 bases). The CDR3 nucleotides are TGCGCCAGCAGCTTGGGGCAGGGGGGCATGGATACGCAGTATTTT. Its translation: CASSLGQGGMDTQYF.